The T cell receptor (beta chain) described here comes from a study of T cell responses to AZD1222 COVID-19 vaccine. Study-wide findings and caveats: Donors were largely white British and mainly female; clonal diversity was possibly underestimated. Once two AZD1222 doses were given, Spike-specific TCR breadth and depth went up.

This clone was seen only a few times. Its antigen is currently unknown. V dropped 3 bases and J dropped 4 bases, with 10 bases sitting between them. Germline CDR1 LNHDA, CDR2 SQIVND (reference sequence). The CDR3 runs to 15 residues. The method was immunoSEQ multiplex PCR; TCRdb's version includes in-frame clones alone and lacks a portion of them. The sample gives tens of thousands of clones, approximately 89% of which show up once; about 2.2% is in the top ten. The TCR sequence derives from an adult in good health. The material sequenced was peripheral blood, taken on day 0 of AZD1222 vaccination. J is TRBJ2-6 and V is TRBV19; D is perhaps TRBD1 or TRBD2 (5 bases each). The CDR3 loop reads CASSIGTGGANVLTF. The CDR3 DNA reads as TGTGCCAGTAGTATCGGGACGGGGGGGGCCAACGTCCTGACTTTC. Based on the CDR3 plus reference TRBV19 and TRBJ2-6, the full variable domain is DGGITQSPKYLFRKEGQNVTLSCEQNLNHDAMYWYRQDPGQGLRLIYYSQIVNDFQKGDIAEGYSVSREKKESFPLTVTSAQKNPTAFYLCASSIGTGGANVLTFGAGSRLTVL.